A selection of T cell receptor beta chains follows, all from one sample in a study of T cells in Graves' hyperthyroidism and ophthalmopathy. TCRdb re-analysed the multiplex PCR reads in MiXCR, keeping a single row per CDR3 protein. The sample consists of about 620,000 distinct CDR3 sequences, about a sixth of them appearing once. Sequenced material: blood. These receptors originate from a young woman with Graves' hyperthyroidism. Both conserved end residues are part of each CDR3. The D gene is left open where the match is weak. Rows give clone size only sometimes, using once, few, many, or a class for an expanded clone.

V,J,D,size,DNA,CDR3
TRBV30,TRBJ1-1,.,many,TGTGCCTGGAGTGTGGTTGAGAACACTGAAGCTTTCTTT,CAWSVVENTEAFF
TRBV6-1,TRBJ2-1,TRBD2,many,TGTGCCAGCAGTGAAGCTGGTGGACTAGCGGTATACAATGAGCAGTTCTTC,CASSEAGGLAVYNEQFF
TRBV5-6,TRBJ2-7,TRBD1,few,TGTGCCAGCAGCTTGAGTCTTCGGGACAGAATATCCTACGAGCAGTACTTC,CASSLSLRDRISYEQYF
TRBV12-3/TRBV12-4,TRBJ2-1,TRBD1,.,TGTGCCAGCAGTTCGGGACAGGGGTGGAATGAGCAGTTCTTC,CASSSGQGWNEQFF
TRBV7-9,TRBJ1-1,.,few,TGTGCCAGCAGCTTCGGGACAATGAACACTGAAGCTTTCTTT,CASSFGTMNTEAFF
TRBV12-3/TRBV12-4,TRBJ1-2,.,many,TGTGCCAGCAGCCTTTACCATTATGGCTACACCTTC,CASSLYHYGYTF
TRBV28,TRBJ1-5,.,.,TGTGCCACCCAGTTTTTATCGACGGGTGGGTATAGCAATCAGCCCCAGCATTTT,CATQFLSTGGYSNQPQHF
TRBV7-3,TRBJ2-3,.,many,TGTGCCAGCAGCTCCCCTCCCGGACTACGCACAGATACGCAGTATTTT,CASSSPPGLRTDTQYF
TRBV29-1,TRBJ1-1,.,.,TGCAGCGGGGGGCACAGGGCCACTGAAGCTTTCTTT,CSGGHRATEAFF
TRBV27,TRBJ2-7,TRBD1,few,TGTGCCAGCTATCGGTCAGGGGGACACGAGCAGTACTTC,CASYRSGGHEQYF
TRBV14,TRBJ1-6,.,few,TGTGCCAGCAGCCAAGATTGGAGCTATATTTCACCCCTCCACTTT,CASSQDWSYISPLHF
TRBV6-1,TRBJ1-4,.,.,TGTGCCAGCTCTTGGACGGCTGATAATGAAAAACTGTTTTTT,CASSWTADNEKLFF
TRBV18,TRBJ2-1,.,many,TGTGCCAGCTCACCACCGGGTGGAACCATCAACAATGAGCAGTTCTTC,CASSPPGGTINNEQFF
TRBV2,TRBJ2-1,.,many,TGTGCCAGCAGCGCCCAGGCCAGCACCTACAATGAGCAGTTCTTC,CASSAQASTYNEQFF
TRBV6-5,TRBJ1-1,TRBD1,many,TGTGCCAGCAGTTACCCTGGGACAGGCGGTGCTTTCTTT,CASSYPGTGGAFF
TRBV5-5,TRBJ1-5,.,many,TGTGCCAGCAGCTTATGGGGGTACAATCAGCCCCAGCATTTT,CASSLWGYNQPQHF
TRBV20-1,TRBJ1-5,.,many,TGCAGTGCTAAAGTTAGCAATCAGCCCCAGCATTTT,CSAKVSNQPQHF
TRBV5-1,TRBJ2-7,.,many,TGCGCCAGCAGCCGCGACACAACCACCTACGAGCAGTACTTC,CASSRDTTTYEQYF
TRBV30,TRBJ1-2,.,.,TGTGCCTGGACCGGACAGAGTAGCTATGGCTACACCTTC,CAWTGQSSYGYTF
TRBV18,TRBJ2-3,TRBD1,.,TGTGCCAGCTCTCGACAGGGGGTGAGCACAGATACGCAGTATTTT,CASSRQGVSTDTQYF
TRBV27,TRBJ2-1,.,many,TGTGCCAGCAGTTACGACCCGAGCTCCTACAATGAGCAGTTCTTC,CASSYDPSSYNEQFF
TRBV30,TRBJ1-6,TRBD1,few,TGTGCCCACAACAGGGGCTCCTATAATTCACCCCTCCACTTT,CAHNRGSYNSPLHF
TRBV5-6,TRBJ1-1,TRBD1,few,TGTGCCAGCAGCCCCCCGGGACAGGAGGTCTCTGAAGCTTTCTTT,CASSPPGQEVSEAFF
TRBV12-3/TRBV12-4,TRBJ2-5,TRBD1,many,TGTGCCAGCAGTTTAGCCGGGACAGTAAAAGAGACCCAGTACTTC,CASSLAGTVKETQYF
TRBV7-8,TRBJ2-1,.,many,TGTGCCAGCAGCTTAGGGAGGTTCTACAATGAGCAGTTCTTC,CASSLGRFYNEQFF
TRBV2,TRBJ2-1,TRBD2,many,TGTGCCACCGCTACTAGCGATGAGCAGTTCTTC,CATATSDEQFF
TRBV11-3,TRBJ2-1,TRBD1,many,TGTGCCAGCAGCTTAAGGACAGGGGGCAATGAGCAGTTCTTC,CASSLRTGGNEQFF
TRBV11-3,TRBJ1-3,.,.,TGTGCCAGCGTGCCAGGGGCCGTCTCTGGAAACACCATATATTTT,CASVPGAVSGNTIYF
TRBV20-1,TRBJ2-7,TRBD2,few,TGCAGTGCATCAGCGGGAGGTTCCTACGAGCAGTACTTC,CSASAGGSYEQYF
TRBV5-1,TRBJ1-1,TRBD1,many,TGCGCCAGCAGCTTGCTAGGGGGCGTGATTGAAGCTTTCTTT,CASSLLGGVIEAFF
TRBV9,TRBJ2-1,.,.,TGTGCCAGCAGCGCAGGGGAGGGAGGGGGGTTGAATGAGCAGTTCTTC,CASSAGEGGGLNEQFF
TRBV12-3/TRBV12-4,TRBJ1-6,TRBD1,many,TGTGCCAGCACCCGGGACAGGGGTTATTCACCCCTCCACTTT,CASTRDRGYSPLHF
TRBV7-2,TRBJ2-5,TRBD2,many,TGTGCCAGCAGTTTAGGGCTAGCGGGAACAGAGACCCAGTACTTC,CASSLGLAGTETQYF
TRBV20-1,TRBJ1-1,.,many,TGCAGTGTTTCACAGGGGAACACTGAAGCTTTCTTT,CSVSQGNTEAFF
TRBV20-1,TRBJ2-2,.,many,TGCAGTGCCCCTCCGAGCGGAGGCGGGGAGCTGTTTTTT,CSAPPSGGGELFF
TRBV20-1,TRBJ2-3,TRBD2,.,TGCAGTGCTAGACTAGCGGGAGATCAATCAGATACGCGGTATTTT,CSARLAGDQSDTRYF
TRBV27,TRBJ2-1,TRBD1,many,TGTGCCAGCAGAACGTACGGGACAGTCTACAATGAGCAGTTCTTC,CASRTYGTVYNEQFF
TRBV9,TRBJ1-2,.,few,TGTGCCAGCAGCTATGCCGGGACTTATGGCTACACCTTC,CASSYAGTYGYTF
TRBV3-1,TRBJ1-5,.,few,TGTGCCAGCAGCCGGGGGGGAAGACAGCCCCAGCATTTT,CASSRGGRQPQHF
TRBV28,TRBJ2-7,.,few,TGTGCCAGCAGCCTTGGCAGGGTCCACGAGCAGTACTTC,CASSLGRVHEQYF
TRBV28,TRBJ1-1,.,many,TGTGCCAGCAGCACGGGGGCCGCTGAAGCTTTCTTT,CASSTGAAEAFF
TRBV29-1,TRBJ2-5,.,many,TGCAGCGTTGGAGGGCAAGAGACCCAGTACTTC,CSVGGQETQYF
TRBV7-2,TRBJ2-7,.,many,TGTGCCAGCAGCCGGGGACCGCAGGGCTTGGGTCCCTACGAGCAGTACTTC,CASSRGPQGLGPYEQYF